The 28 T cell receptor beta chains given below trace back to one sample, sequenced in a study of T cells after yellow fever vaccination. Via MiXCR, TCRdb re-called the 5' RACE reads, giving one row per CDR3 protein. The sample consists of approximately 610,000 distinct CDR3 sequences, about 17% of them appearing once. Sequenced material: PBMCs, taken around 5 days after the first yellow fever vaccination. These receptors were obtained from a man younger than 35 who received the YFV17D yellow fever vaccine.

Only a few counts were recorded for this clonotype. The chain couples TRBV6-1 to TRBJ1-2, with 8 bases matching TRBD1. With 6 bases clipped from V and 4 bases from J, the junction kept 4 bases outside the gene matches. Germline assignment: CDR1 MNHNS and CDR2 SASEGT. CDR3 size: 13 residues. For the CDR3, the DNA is TGTGCCAGCAGGAGACAGGGGAGCTATGGCTACACCTTC. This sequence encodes CASRRQGSYGYTF.

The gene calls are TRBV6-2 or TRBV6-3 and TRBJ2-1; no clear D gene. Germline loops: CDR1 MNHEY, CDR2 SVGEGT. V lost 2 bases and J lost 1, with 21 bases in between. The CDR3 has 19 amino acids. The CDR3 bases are TGTGCCAGCAGTTACGACGTGCGGACCTCCCATAATTCCTACAATGAGCAGTTCTTC. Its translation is CASSYDVRTSHNSYNEQFF.

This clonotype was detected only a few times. CDR3 in amino acids: CASSREAGANVLTF. The CDR3 DNA sequence: TGTGCCAGCAGCCGTGAAGCTGGGGCCAACGTCCTGACTTTC. The V call is TRBV7-6, the J call TRBJ2-6; no clear D gene. The CDR3 runs 14 residues. Germline V lookup: CDR1 SGHVS, CDR2 FNYEAQ. Trimming pared 5 bases from V and 2 bases from J, leaving 7 bases between.

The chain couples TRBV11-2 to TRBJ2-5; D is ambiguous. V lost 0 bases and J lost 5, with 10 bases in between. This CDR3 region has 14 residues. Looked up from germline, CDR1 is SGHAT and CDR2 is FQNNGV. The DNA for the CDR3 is TGTGCCAGCAGCTTAGATCCCGGGCGGGAGACCCAGTACTTC. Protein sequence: CASSLDPGRETQYF. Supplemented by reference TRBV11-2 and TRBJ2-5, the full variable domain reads EAGVAQSPRYKIIEKRQSVAFWCNPISGHATLYWYQQILGQGPKLLIQFQNNGVVDDSQLPKDRFSAERLKGVDSTLKIQPAKLEDSAVYLCASSLDPGRETQYFGPGTRLLVL.

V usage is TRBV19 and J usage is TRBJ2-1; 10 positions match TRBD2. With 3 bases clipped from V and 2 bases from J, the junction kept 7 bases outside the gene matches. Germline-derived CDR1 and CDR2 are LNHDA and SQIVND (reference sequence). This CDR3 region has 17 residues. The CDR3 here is CASSMASGGATYNEQFF. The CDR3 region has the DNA TGTGCCAGTAGTATGGCCAGCGGGGGGGCTACCTACAATGAGCAGTTCTTC.

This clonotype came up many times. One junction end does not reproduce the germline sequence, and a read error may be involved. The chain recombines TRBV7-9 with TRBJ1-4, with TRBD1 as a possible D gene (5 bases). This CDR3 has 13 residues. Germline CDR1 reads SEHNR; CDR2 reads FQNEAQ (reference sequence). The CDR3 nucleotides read TGTGCCAGCAGCCCCCAAGGGTCCTCTCGGGGGTATTTT. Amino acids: CASSPQGSSRGYF. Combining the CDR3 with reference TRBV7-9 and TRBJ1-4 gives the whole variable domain DTGVSQNPRHKITKRGQNVTFRCDPISEHNRLYWYRQTLGQGPEFLTYFQNEAQLEKSRLLSDRFSAERPKGSFSTLEIQRTEQGDSAMYLCASSPQGSSRGYFGSGTQLSVL.

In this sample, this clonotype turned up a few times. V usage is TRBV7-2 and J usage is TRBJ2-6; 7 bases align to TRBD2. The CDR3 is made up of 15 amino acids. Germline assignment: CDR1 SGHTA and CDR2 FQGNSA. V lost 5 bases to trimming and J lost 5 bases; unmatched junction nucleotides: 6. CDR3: CASSLGRVRANVLTF. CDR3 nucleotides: TGTGCCAGCAGCCTGGGGAGGGTAAGGGCCAACGTCCTGACTTTC.

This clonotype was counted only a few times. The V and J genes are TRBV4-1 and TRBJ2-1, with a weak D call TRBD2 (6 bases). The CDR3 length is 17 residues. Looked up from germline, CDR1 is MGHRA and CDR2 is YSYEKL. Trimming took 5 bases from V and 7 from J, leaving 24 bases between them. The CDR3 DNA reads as TGCGCCAGCAGCGCCCACCGACTAGGGGAGACGGGGAATGAGCAGTTCTTC. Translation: CASSAHRLGETGNEQFF.

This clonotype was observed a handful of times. CDR3 sequence: CASSLQGYSYNEQFF. The CDR3 region has the DNA TGCGCCAGCAGCTTGCAGGGGTACTCCTACAATGAGCAGTTCTTC. This chain links TRBV5-1 with TRBJ2-1, with D possibly TRBD1 on 6 matching bases. The CDR3 is made up of 15 amino acids. The V end lost 1 base, the J end lost 0 bases, and 8 bases lay between the germline ends. The germline V gene encodes CDR1 SGHRS and CDR2 YFSETQ.

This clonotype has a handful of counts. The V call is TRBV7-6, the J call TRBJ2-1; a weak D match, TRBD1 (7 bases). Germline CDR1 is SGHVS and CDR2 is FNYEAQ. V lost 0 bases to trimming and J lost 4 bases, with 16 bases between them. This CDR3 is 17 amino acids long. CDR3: CASSLAAWRDSYNEQFF. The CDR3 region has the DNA TGTGCCAGCAGCTTAGCGGCGTGGCGGGACAGTTACAATGAGCAGTTCTTC.

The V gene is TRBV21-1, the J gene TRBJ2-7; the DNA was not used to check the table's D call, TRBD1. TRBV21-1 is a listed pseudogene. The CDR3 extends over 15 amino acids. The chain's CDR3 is CASSNRDPPSYEQYV. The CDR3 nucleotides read TGTGCCAGCAGTAACAGGGACCCACCCTCCTACGAGCAGTACGTC.

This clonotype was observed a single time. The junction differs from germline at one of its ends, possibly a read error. CDR3 nucleotide sequence: TGCGCCGGCAGCTTGGCGGGACTGATGAACACTGAAGCTTTCTTT. This codes for CAGSLAGLMNTEAFF. The chain is built from TRBV5-1 and TRBJ1-1; D perhaps matches TRBD1 (5 bases). The CDR3 spans 15 residues. The germline V gene encodes CDR1 SGHRS and CDR2 YFSETQ. Combining the CDR3 with reference TRBV5-1 and TRBJ1-1 gives the whole variable domain KAGVTQTPRYLIKTRGQQVTLSCSPISGHRSVSWYQQTPGQGLQFLFEYFSETQRNKGNFPGRFSGRQFSNSRSEMNVSTLELGDSALYLCAGSLAGLMNTEAFFGQGTRLTVV.

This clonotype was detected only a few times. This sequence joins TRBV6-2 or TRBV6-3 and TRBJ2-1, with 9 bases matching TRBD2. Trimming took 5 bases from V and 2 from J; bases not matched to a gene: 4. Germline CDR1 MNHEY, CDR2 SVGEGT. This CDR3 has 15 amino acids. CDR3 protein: CASSSGGSPYNEQFF. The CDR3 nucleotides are TGTGCCAGCAGTAGCGGGGGGTCACCCTACAATGAGCAGTTCTTC.

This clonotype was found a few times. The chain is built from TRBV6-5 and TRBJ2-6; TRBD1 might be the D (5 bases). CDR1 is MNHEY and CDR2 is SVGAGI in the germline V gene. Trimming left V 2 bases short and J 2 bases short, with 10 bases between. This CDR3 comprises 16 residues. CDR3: CASSYGEQAGANVLTF. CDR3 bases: TGTGCCAGCAGTTACGGGGAACAGGCTGGGGCCAACGTCCTGACTTTC.

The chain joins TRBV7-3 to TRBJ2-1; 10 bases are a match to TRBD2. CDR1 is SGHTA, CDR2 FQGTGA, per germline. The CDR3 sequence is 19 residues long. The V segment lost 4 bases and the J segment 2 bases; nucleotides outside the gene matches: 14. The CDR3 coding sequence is TGTGCCAGCAGCTCTCGTACTAGCGGGGAGCCGGGGCCCTACAATGAGCAGTTCTTC. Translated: CASSSRTSGEPGPYNEQFF.

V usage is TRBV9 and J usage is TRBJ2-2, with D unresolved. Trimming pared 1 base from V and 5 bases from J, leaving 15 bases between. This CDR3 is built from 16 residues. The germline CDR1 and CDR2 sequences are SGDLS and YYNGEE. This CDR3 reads CASSVRATVITGELFF. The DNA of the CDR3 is TGTGCCAGCAGCGTACGTGCTACCGTAATAACCGGGGAGCTGTTTTTT.

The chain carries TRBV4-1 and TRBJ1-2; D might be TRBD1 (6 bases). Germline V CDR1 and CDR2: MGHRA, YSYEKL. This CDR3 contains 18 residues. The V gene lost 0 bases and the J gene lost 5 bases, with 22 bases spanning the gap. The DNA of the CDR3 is TGCGCCAGCAGCCAAGATATCCTTCATATTCGGGGGGCTTATGGCTACACCTTC. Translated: CASSQDILHIRGAYGYTF.

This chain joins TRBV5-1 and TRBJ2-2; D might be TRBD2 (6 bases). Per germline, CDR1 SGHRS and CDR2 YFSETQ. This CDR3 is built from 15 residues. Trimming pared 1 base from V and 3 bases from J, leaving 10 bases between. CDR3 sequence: CASSLTAGDTGELFF. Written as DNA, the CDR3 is TGCGCCAGCAGCTTGACAGCGGGTGACACCGGGGAGCTGTTTTTT.

CDR3 bases: TGTGCCAGCAAAGGACGTCCCCCGTTCGGGCAGCATTTT. It encodes CASKGRPPFGQHF. The genes are TRBV6-4 and TRBJ1-5; D is unresolved. The V end lost 7 bases, the J end lost 13 bases, and 20 bases lay between the germline ends. This CDR3 has 13 amino acids. Germline lookup yields CDR1 MRHNA and CDR2 SNTAGT.

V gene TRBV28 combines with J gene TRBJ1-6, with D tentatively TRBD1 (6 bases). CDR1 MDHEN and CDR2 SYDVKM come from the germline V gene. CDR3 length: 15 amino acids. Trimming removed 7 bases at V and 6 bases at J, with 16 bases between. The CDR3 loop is CASNPWNRANSPLHF. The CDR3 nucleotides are TGTGCCAGCAATCCCTGGAACAGGGCTAATTCACCCCTCCACTTT.

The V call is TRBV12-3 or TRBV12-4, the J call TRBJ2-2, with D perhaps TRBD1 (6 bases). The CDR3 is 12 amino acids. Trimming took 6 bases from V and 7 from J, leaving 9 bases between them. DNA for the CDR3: TGTGCCAGCAGAAAGGACAGCGGGGAGCTGTTTTTT. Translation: CASRKDSGELFF.

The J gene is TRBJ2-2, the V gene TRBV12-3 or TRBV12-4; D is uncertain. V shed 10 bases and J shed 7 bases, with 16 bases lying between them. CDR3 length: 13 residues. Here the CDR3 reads CATTLGVDGELFF. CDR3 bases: TGTGCCACAACATTAGGCGTCGACGGGGAGCTGTTTTTT.

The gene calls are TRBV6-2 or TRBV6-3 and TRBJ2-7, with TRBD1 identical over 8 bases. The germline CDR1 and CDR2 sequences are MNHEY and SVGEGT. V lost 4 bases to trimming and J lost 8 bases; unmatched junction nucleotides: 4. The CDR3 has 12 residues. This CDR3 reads CASSSGGPKQYV. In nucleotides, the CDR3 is TGTGCCAGCAGTTCAGGGGGCCCGAAGCAGTACGTC.

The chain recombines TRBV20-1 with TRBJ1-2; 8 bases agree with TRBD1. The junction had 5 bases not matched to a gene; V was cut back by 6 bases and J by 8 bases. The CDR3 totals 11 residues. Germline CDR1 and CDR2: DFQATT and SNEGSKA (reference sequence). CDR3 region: CSAGTGGGYTF. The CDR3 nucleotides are TGCAGTGCGGGAACAGGGGGAGGCTACACCTTC.

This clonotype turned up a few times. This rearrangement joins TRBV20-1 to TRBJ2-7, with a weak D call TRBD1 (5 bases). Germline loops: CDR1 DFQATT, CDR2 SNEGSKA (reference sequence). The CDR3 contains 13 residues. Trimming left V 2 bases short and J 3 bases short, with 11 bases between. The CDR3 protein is CSARQGFDYEQYF. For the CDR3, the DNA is TGCAGTGCTAGACAGGGATTCGACTACGAGCAGTACTTC.

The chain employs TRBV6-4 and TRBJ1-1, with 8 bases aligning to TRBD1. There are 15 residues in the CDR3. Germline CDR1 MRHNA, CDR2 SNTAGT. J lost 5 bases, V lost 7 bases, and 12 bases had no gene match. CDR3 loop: CASKRQGGDRTEAFF. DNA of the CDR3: TGTGCCAGCAAAAGACAGGGTGGGGACAGGACTGAAGCTTTCTTT.

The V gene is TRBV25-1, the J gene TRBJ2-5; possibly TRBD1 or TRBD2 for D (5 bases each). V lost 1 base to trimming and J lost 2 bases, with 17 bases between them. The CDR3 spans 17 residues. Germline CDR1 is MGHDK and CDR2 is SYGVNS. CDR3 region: CASSEWGGLSGQETQYF. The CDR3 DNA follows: TGTGCCAGCAGTGAATGGGGCGGATTGAGCGGTCAAGAGACCCAGTACTTC.

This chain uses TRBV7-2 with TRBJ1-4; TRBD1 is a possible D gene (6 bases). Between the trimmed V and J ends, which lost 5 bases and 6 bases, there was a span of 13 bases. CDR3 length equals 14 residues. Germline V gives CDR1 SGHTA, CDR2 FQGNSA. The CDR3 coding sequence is TGTGCCAGCAGCGGAATGAGGGGGGATGAAAAACTGTTTTTT. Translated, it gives CASSGMRGDEKLFF.